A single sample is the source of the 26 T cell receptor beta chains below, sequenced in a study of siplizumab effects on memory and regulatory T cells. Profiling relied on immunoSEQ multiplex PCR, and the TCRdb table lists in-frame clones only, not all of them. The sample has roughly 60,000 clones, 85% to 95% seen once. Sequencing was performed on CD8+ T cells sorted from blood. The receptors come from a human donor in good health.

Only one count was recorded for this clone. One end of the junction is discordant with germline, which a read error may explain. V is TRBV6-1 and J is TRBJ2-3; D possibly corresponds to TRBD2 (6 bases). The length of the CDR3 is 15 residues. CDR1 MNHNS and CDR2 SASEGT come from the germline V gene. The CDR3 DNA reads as TGTGCCATCAGTGAGTCGGGAGTGGGGACCGATACGCAGTATTTT. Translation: CAISESGVGTDTQYF.

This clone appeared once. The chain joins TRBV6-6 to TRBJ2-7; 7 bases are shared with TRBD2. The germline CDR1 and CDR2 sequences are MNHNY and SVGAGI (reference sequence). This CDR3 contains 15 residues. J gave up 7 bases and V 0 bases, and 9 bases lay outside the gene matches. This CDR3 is CASSYSGREDREQYF. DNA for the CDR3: TGTGCCAGCAGTTACTCGGGGAGGGAGGACCGGGAGCAGTACTTC.

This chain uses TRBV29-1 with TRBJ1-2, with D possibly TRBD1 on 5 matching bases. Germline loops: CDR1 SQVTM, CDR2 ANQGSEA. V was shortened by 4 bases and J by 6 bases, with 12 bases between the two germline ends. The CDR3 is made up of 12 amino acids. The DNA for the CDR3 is TGCAGCGTTGTTTCTGGGGGACATGGCTACACCTTC. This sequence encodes CSVVSGGHGYTF.

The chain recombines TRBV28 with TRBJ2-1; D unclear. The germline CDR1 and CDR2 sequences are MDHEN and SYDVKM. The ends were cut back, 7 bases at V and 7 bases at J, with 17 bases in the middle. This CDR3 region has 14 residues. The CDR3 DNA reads TGTGCCAGCACTACTTTGGAAAGTAATAATGAGCAGTTCTTC. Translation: CASTTLESNNEQFF.

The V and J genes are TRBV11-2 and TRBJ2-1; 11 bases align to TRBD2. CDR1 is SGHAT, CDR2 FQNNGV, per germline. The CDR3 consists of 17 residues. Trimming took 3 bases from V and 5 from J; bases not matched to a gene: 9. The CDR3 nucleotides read TGTGCCAGCAGCTTGGGGCCGGGACTAGCGGAGGACAATGAGCAGTTCTTC. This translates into CASSLGPGLAEDNEQFF.

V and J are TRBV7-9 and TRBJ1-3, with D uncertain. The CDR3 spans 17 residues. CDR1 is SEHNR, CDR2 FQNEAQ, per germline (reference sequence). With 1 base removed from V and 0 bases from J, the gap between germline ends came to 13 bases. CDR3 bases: TGTGCCAGCAGCTTAGGGTTTCAGCTTTCCTCTGGAAACACCATATATTTT. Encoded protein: CASSLGFQLSSGNTIYF.

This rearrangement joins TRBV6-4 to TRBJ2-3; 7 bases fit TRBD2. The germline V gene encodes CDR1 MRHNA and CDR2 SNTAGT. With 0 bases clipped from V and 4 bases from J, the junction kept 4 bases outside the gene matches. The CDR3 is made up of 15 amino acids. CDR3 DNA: TGTGCCAGCAGTGACTCTGTGGGAGGGTCAGATACGCAGTATTTT. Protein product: CASSDSVGGSDTQYF.

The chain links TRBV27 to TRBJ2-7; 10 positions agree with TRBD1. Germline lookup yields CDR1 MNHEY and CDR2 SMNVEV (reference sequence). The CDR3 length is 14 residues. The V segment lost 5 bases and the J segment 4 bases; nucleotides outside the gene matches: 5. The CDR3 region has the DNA TGTGCCAGCAGTGAGACAGGGGGCGCGTACGAGCAGTACTTC. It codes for CASSETGGAYEQYF.

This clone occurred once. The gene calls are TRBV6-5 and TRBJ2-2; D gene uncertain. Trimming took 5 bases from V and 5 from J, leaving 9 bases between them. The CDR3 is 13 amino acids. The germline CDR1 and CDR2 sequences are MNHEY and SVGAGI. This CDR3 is CASSPSGTGELFF. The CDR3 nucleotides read TGTGCCAGCAGTCCTTCCGGTACCGGGGAGCTGTTTTTT.

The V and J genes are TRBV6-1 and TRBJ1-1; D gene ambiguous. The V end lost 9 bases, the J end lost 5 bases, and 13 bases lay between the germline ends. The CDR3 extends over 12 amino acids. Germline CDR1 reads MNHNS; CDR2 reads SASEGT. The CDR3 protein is CASLWGRTEAFF. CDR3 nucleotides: TGTGCCAGTCTTTGGGGTAGGACTGAAGCTTTCTTT.

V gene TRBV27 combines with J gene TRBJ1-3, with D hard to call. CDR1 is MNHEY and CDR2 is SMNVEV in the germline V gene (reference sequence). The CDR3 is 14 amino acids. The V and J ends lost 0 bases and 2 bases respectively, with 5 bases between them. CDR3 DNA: TGTGCCAGCAGTTTATCCCACCCTGGAAACACCATATATTTT. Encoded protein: CASSLSHPGNTIYF.

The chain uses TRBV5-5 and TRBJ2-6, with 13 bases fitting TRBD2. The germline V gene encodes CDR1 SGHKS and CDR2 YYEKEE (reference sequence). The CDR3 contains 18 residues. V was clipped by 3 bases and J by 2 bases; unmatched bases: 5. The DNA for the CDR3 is TGTGCCAGCAGCTCGGGACTAGCGGGACTCCCTGGGGCCAACGTCCTGACTTTC. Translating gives CASSSGLAGLPGANVLTF.

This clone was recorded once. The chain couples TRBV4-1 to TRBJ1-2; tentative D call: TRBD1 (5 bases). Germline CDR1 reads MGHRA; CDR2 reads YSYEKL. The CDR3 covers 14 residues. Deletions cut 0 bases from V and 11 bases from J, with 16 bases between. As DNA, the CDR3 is TGCGCCAGCAGCCAAGAGAATCGGGCAGGGCGGTACACCTTC. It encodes CASSQENRAGRYTF.

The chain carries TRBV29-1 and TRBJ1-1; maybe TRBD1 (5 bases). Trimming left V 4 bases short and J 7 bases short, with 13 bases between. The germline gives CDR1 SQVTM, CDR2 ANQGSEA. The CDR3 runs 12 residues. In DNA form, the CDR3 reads TGCAGCGTTGGGGGGACGCCTGATGAAGCTTTCTTT. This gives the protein CSVGGTPDEAFF.

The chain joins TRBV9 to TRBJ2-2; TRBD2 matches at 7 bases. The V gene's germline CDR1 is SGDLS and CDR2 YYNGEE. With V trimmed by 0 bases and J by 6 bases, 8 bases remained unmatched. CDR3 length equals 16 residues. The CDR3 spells CASSVVGLEDPGELFF. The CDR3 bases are TGTGCCAGCAGCGTAGTTGGACTAGAGGACCCCGGGGAGCTGTTTTTT.

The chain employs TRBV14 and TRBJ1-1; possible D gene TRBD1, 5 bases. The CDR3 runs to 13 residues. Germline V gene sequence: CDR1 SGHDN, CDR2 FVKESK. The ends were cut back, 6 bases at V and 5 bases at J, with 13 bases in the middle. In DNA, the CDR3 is TGTGCCAGCAGGTCTGGGGAGGGGACTGAAGCTTTCTTT. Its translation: CASRSGEGTEAFF. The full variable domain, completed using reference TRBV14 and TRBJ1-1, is EAGVTQFPSHSVIEKGQTVTLRCDPISGHDNLYWYRRVMGKEIKFLLHFVKESKQDESGMPNNRFLAERTGGTYSTLKVQPAELEDSGVYFCASRSGEGTEAFFGQGTRLTVV.

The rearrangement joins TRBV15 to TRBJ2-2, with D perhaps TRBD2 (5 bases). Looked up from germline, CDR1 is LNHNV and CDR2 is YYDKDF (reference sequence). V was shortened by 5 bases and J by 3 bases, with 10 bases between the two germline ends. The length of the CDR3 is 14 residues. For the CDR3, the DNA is TGTGCCACCAGCGGGAGTAGGTACACCGGGGAGCTGTTTTTT. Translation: CATSGSRYTGELFF.

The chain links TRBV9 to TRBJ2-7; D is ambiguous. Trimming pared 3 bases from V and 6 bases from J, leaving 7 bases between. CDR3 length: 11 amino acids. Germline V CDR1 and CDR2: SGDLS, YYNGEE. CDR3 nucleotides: TGTGCCAGCAGCGGGATCGGCGAGCAGTACTTC. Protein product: CASSGIGEQYF.

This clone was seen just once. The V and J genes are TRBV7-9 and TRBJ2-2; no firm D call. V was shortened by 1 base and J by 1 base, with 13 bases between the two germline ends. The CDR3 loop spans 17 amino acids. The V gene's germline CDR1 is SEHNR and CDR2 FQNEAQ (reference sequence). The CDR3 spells CASSLESRTVNTGELFF. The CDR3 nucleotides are TGTGCCAGCAGCTTAGAAAGCCGGACCGTGAACACCGGGGAGCTGTTTTTT.

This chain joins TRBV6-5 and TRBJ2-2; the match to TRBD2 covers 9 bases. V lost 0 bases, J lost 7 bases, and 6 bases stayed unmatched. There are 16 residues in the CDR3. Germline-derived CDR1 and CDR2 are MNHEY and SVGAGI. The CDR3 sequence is CASSYSAGLALGELFF. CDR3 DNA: TGTGCCAGCAGTTACTCAGCGGGACTAGCTCTCGGGGAGCTGTTTTTT.

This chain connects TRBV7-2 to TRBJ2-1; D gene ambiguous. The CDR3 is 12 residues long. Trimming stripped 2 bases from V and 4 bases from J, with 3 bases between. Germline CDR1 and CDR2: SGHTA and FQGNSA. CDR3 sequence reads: CASSLMYNEQFF. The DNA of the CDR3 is TGTGCCAGCAGCTTAATGTACAATGAGCAGTTCTTC.

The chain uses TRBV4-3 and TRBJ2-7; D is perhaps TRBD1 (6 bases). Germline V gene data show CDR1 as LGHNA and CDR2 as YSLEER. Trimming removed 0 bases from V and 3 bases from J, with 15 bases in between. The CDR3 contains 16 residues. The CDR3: CASSQDKGTYYYEQYF. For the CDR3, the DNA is TGCGCCAGCAGCCAAGATAAAGGGACATACTACTACGAGCAGTACTTC.

In DNA form, the CDR3 reads TGTGCCAGCAGCCCCGGGACGTTGAAAGGAAACTGGTTCTTC. Protein sequence: CASSPGTLKGNWFF. The chain employs TRBV13 and TRBJ2-1; D possibly uses TRBD1 or TRBD2 (5 bases each). CDR3 length: 14 residues. CDR1 and CDR2 (germline): PRHDT, FYEKMQ (reference sequence). Between the trimmed V and J ends, which lost 5 bases and 15 bases, there was a span of 23 bases.

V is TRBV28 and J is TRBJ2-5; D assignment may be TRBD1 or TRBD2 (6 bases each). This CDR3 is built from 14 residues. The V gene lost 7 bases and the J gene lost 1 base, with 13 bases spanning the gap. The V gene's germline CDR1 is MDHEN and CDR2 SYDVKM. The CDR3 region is CASTQRGAQETQYF. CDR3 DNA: TGTGCCAGCACCCAAAGGGGGGCCCAAGAGACCCAGTACTTC. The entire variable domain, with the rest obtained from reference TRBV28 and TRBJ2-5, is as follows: DVKVTQSSRYLVKRTGEKVFLECVQDMDHENMFWYRQDPGLGLRLIYFSYDVKMKEKGDIPEGYSVSREKKERFSLILESASTNQTSMYLCASTQRGAQETQYFGPGTRLLVL.

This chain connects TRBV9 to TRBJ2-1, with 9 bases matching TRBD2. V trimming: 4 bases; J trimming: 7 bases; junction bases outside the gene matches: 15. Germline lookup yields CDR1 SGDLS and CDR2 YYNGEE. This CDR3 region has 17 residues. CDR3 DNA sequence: TGTGCCAGCAGCTCCCCTTTGGCGGGAGGGCCCTTGAATGAGCAGTTCTTC. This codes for CASSSPLAGGPLNEQFF.

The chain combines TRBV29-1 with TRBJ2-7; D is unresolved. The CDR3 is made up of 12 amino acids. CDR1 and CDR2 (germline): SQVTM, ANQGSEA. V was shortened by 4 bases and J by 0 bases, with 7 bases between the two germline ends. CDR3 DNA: TGCAGCGTTGCTCTGGCCTCCTACGAGCAGTACTTC. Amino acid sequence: CSVALASYEQYF.